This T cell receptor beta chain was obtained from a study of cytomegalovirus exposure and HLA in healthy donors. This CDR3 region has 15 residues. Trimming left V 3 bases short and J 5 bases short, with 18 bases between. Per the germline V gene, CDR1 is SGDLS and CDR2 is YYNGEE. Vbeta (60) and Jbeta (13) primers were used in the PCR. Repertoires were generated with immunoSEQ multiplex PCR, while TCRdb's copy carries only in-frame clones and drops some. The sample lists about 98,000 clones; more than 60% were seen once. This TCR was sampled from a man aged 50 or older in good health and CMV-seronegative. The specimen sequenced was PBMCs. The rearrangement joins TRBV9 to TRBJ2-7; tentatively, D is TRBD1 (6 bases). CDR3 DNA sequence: TGTGCCAGCAGCGCCTCACAGGGAAGTTGGGACGAGCAGTACTTC. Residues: CASSASQGSWDEQYF.